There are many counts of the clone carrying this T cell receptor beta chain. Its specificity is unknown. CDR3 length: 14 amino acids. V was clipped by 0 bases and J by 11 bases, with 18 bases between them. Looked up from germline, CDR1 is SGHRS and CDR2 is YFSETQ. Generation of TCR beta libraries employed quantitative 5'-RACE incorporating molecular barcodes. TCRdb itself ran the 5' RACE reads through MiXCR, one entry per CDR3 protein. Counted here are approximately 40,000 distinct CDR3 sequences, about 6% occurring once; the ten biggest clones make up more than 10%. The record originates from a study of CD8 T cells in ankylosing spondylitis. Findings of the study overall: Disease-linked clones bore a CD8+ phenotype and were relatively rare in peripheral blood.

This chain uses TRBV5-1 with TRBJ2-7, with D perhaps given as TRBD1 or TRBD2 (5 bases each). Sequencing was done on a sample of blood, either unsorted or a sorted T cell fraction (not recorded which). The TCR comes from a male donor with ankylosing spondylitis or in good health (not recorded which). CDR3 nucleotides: TGCGCCAGCAGCTTGGGAGTTCAGGGAACTAGGGAGTACTTC. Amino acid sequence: CASSLGVQGTREYF.